This TCR beta chain originates from a study of blood T cell repertoires in COVID-19. Overall study: T cells, B-cell-depleted T cells, or PBMCs provided the cDNA or gDNA that served as material.

Seattle cases were enrolled at active infection and followed longitudinally. The CDR3 is 12 amino acids. The ends were cut back, 4 bases at V and 3 bases at J, with 6 bases in the middle. Data came from immunoSEQ multiplex PCR; TCRdb stores just in-frame clones and leaves some out. This table holds 150,000 to 200,000 clones, 84% found once. The sample consisted of peripheral blood. The sequence came from a woman in her sixties or seventies with COVID-19, enrolled during active disease. The chain joins TRBV12-3 or TRBV12-4 to TRBJ1-1; the D is unclear. The CDR3 here is CASSSQYTEAFF. CDR3 sequence (DNA): TGTGCCAGCAGTTCTCAGTACACTGAAGCTTTCTTT.